One and the same sample provided the 28 T cell receptor beta chains below, sequenced in a study of blood T cell repertoires in COVID-19. TCRdb's table, derived via immunoSEQ multiplex PCR, lists solely in-frame clones and lacks some. The sample comprises roughly 100,000 clones, just under 85% of which are singletons, and less than 10% rests with the top ten. The sequenced sample was peripheral blood. The receptors stem from a man aged 40-55 years with active or convalescent COVID-19.

CDR3 sequence (DNA): TGTGCCAGCAGTTTTAAACTAACTTCACCCCTCCACTTT. Translating gives CASSFKLTSPLHF. The chain has TRBV6-5 and TRBJ1-6; unclear D gene. V lost 4 bases and J 9 bases, leaving 10 bases between the germline ends. This CDR3 is 13 amino acids long. The germline CDR1 and CDR2 sequences are MNHEY and SVGAGI.

The chain employs TRBV10-3 and TRBJ2-6; 8 bases fit TRBD1. The V gene's germline CDR1 is ENHRY and CDR2 SYGVKD. V was pared by 5 bases and J by 0 bases, with 6 bases of the junction left unmatched. CDR3 length equals 17 residues. CDR3 in amino acids: CAISPTGASSGANVLTF. The CDR3 DNA reads TGTGCCATCAGTCCGACAGGGGCCTCCTCTGGGGCCAACGTCCTGACTTTC.

This CDR3 is CASSLAGQNTEAFF. The CDR3 bases are TGTGCCAGCAGCTTAGCGGGACAGAACACTGAAGCTTTCTTT. This chain connects TRBV11-3 to TRBJ1-1; TRBD1 might be the D (6 bases). Germline values: CDR1 SGHNT, CDR2 YENEEA. The V gene lost 1 base and the J gene lost 1 base, with 7 bases spanning the gap. The CDR3 covers 14 residues.

V is TRBV6-5 and J is TRBJ1-6; 8 bases are shared with TRBD1. Germline assignment: CDR1 MNHEY and CDR2 SVGAGI. V shed 4 bases and J 6 bases; nucleotides not matched to a gene: 2. This CDR3 contains 14 residues. The CDR3 coding sequence is TGTGCCAGCAGTTTTGACAGGGGTAATTCACCCCTCCACTTT. Translating it yields CASSFDRGNSPLHF.

The chain uses TRBV5-1 and TRBJ1-6, with D possibly TRBD1 on 6 matching bases. This CDR3 has 13 residues. Germline V gene sequence: CDR1 SGHRS, CDR2 YFSETQ. V lost 4 bases and J 10 bases, leaving 12 bases between the germline ends. The CDR3 loop is CASSLAGVSPLHF. CDR3 DNA: TGCGCCAGCAGCCTAGCAGGGGTCTCACCCCTCCACTTT. The full variable domain, in which reference TRBV5-1 and TRBJ1-6 provide the parts outside the CDR3, is KAGVTQTPRYLIKTRGQQVTLSCSPISGHRSVSWYQQTPGQGLQFLFEYFSETQRNKGNFPGRFSGRQFSNSRSEMNVSTLELGDSALYLCASSLAGVSPLHFGNGTRLTVT.

This clone came up once. The J gene is TRBJ2-7, the V gene TRBV30; maybe TRBD1 (6 bases). Deletions cut 5 bases from V and 11 bases from J, with 28 bases between. Germline V gene sequence: CDR1 GTSNPN, CDR2 SVGIG (reference sequence). The CDR3 loop spans 15 amino acids. The DNA for the CDR3 is TGTGCCTGGGCTACACTCGGGACACAGTTTGGTCAAAAGTACTTC. Protein sequence: CAWATLGTQFGQKYF.

The rearrangement uses TRBV24-1 and TRBJ1-2, with D possibly matching TRBD1 (6 bases). The V and J ends lost 7 bases and 6 bases respectively, with 17 bases between them. Germline V gene data show CDR1 as KGHDR and CDR2 as SFDVKD. This CDR3 has 14 amino acids. This chain's CDR3 is CATRNPRGRDGYTF. In DNA, the CDR3 is TGTGCCACCAGAAACCCCAGGGGTCGGGATGGCTACACCTTC.

The CDR3 sequence is CASSPARGEQPQHF. The DNA for the CDR3 is TGCGCCAGCAGCCCTGCCAGGGGCGAGCAGCCCCAGCATTTT. The chain joins TRBV4-1 to TRBJ1-5, with D possibly being TRBD1 (6 bases). The CDR3 is 14 residues long. The V and J ends lost 4 bases and 7 bases respectively, with 14 bases between them. Germline V CDR1 and CDR2: MGHRA, YSYEKL.

The V and J genes are TRBV4-1 and TRBJ1-2; D might be TRBD1 (5 bases). The CDR3 totals 16 residues. The germline V gene encodes CDR1 MGHRA and CDR2 YSYEKL. Deletions cut 3 bases from V and 3 bases from J, with 17 bases between. The chain's CDR3 is CASSHYSQGEDYGYTF. CDR3 coding DNA: TGCGCCAGCAGCCACTACTCGCAAGGGGAGGACTATGGCTACACCTTC.

Only one count was recorded for this clone. This chain joins TRBV6-5 and TRBJ1-4, with TRBD1 matching over 7 bases. V trimming: 5 bases; J trimming: 7 bases; junction bases outside the gene matches: 10. Germline V lookup: CDR1 MNHEY, CDR2 SVGAGI. This CDR3 is 15 amino acids long. CDR3 coding DNA: TGTGCCAGCAGTCTTTTAAAGGGGGCGGGTGAAAAACTGTTTTTT. Translated, it gives CASSLLKGAGEKLFF.

This chain links TRBV5-1 with TRBJ1-4; tentative D call: TRBD1 (5 bases). Germline CDR1 and CDR2: SGHRS and YFSETQ. V was clipped by 2 bases and J by 5 bases, with 10 bases between them. This CDR3 is 14 amino acids long. This chain's CDR3 is CASSLDSRNEKLFF. The CDR3 nucleotides are TGCGCCAGCAGCTTAGACAGCCGCAATGAAAAACTGTTTTTT.

The V gene is TRBV12-3 or TRBV12-4, the J gene TRBJ2-3; tentatively, D is TRBD2 (5 bases). Trimming pared 7 bases from V and 4 bases from J, leaving 6 bases between. The CDR3 length is 11 residues. The CDR3 nucleotides are TGTGCCAGCAAGAGGGCAGATACGCAGTATTTT. It codes for CASKRADTQYF.

This sequence joins TRBV7-2 and TRBJ2-6, with 7 bases aligning to TRBD1. The CDR3 runs to 17 residues. Germline V gives CDR1 SGHTA, CDR2 FQGNSA. The junction had 6 bases not matched to a gene; V was cut back by 4 bases and J by 0 bases. The CDR3 DNA reads as TGTGCCAGCAGCTCGACAGGGAAGAGCTCTGGGGCCAACGTCCTGACTTTC. Its translation: CASSSTGKSSGANVLTF.

The rearrangement uses TRBV11-2 and TRBJ2-2; D is uncertain. The germline V gene has CDR1 SGHAT and CDR2 FQNNGV. There are 17 residues in the CDR3. V was shortened by 1 base and J by 1 base, with 13 bases between the two germline ends. CDR3 residues: CASSLGVIFLNTGELFF. CDR3 sequence (DNA): TGTGCCAGCAGCTTAGGAGTGATTTTTCTGAACACCGGGGAGCTGTTTTTT.

The chain couples TRBV19 to TRBJ1-6; 7 bases fit TRBD1. J was trimmed by 7 bases and V by 5 bases; bases with no gene match: 14. Per the germline V gene, CDR1 is LNHDA and CDR2 is SQIVND (reference sequence). The CDR3 contains 17 residues. The DNA of the CDR3 is TGTGCCAGTAGTGCCATACCGCAGGAGGGGGCGAATTCACCCCTCCACTTT. This translates into CASSAIPQEGANSPLHF.

J is TRBJ2-7 and V is TRBV7-2; D is uncertain. CDR1 SGHTA and CDR2 FQGNSA come from the germline V gene. CDR3 length equals 12 residues. Trimming pared 5 bases from V and 2 bases from J, leaving 7 bases between. Here the CDR3 DNA reads TGTGCCAGCAGCCAGGCTCCCTACGAGCAGTACTTC. It specifies CASSQAPYEQYF.

This clone was picked up one time. The chain carries TRBV7-8 and TRBJ1-5; 9 nucleotides match TRBD1. With 6 bases clipped from V and 6 bases from J, the junction kept 3 bases outside the gene matches. Germline lookup yields CDR1 SGHVS and CDR2 FQNEAQ. The CDR3 runs to 13 residues. The CDR3 coding sequence is TGTGCCAGCAGTTCGGACAGGGGTCAGCCCCAGCATTTT. Residues: CASSSDRGQPQHF.

This clone was seen more than once but under ten times. The chain employs TRBV6-5 and TRBJ2-7; 9 positions agree with TRBD2. Unmatched junction bases numbered 9, after V lost 6 bases and J lost 3 bases. Germline lookup yields CDR1 MNHEY and CDR2 SVGAGI. This CDR3 region has 15 residues. The CDR3 DNA follows: TGTGCCAGCAGCATAGGCGGGGGGGCGAGCTACGAGCAGTACTTC. Its protein is CASSIGGGASYEQYF.

This clone was counted a few times. In nucleotides, the CDR3 is TGTGCCAGCAGCCAAGAGTCCGCCGGGGAAAAACTGTTTTTT. This gives the protein CASSQESAGEKLFF. The rearrangement joins TRBV4-2 to TRBJ1-4; D gene ambiguous. Germline lookup yields CDR1 LGHNA and CDR2 YNFKEQ. The CDR3 loop spans 14 amino acids. V was cut by 0 bases and J by 8 bases, with 10 bases left in between.

The chain combines TRBV4-2 with TRBJ1-1; 8 bases fit TRBD1. The CDR3 length is 15 residues. V trimming: 7 bases; J trimming: 4 bases; junction bases outside the gene matches: 11. Germline CDR1 reads LGHNA; CDR2 reads YNFKEQ. Written as DNA, the CDR3 is TGTGCCAGCACCAGACAGGGGTTGGGGGGCACTGAAGCTTTCTTT. Its translation: CASTRQGLGGTEAFF.

This chain uses TRBV6-2 or TRBV6-3 with TRBJ1-2, with 7 nucleotides matching TRBD1. Germline loops: CDR1 MNHEY, CDR2 SVGEGT. The CDR3 sequence is 15 residues long. V lost 5 bases, J lost 5 bases, and 11 bases stayed unmatched. CDR3 loop: CASSPSQGYLYGYTF. The CDR3 nucleotides are TGTGCCAGCAGTCCCTCACAGGGGTACCTTTATGGCTACACCTTC.

This rearrangement joins TRBV20-1 to TRBJ2-7; D remains unclear. The CDR3 sequence is 12 residues long. Trimming removed 3 bases from V and 2 bases from J, with 8 bases in between. Germline V gene sequence: CDR1 DFQATT, CDR2 SNEGSKA (reference sequence). CDR3 protein: CSASGSTYEQYF. For the CDR3, the DNA is TGCAGTGCTAGTGGCAGTACCTACGAGCAGTACTTC.

The chain employs TRBV3-1 (or the pseudogene TRBV3-2) and TRBJ2-2, with TRBD2 as a possible D gene (6 bases). The V end was cut by 8 bases, the J end by 8 bases, with 9 bases between. Per the germline V gene, CDR1 is LGHDT and CDR2 is YNNKEL (reference sequence). CDR3 size: 11 residues. In DNA form, the CDR3 reads TGTGCCAGCGCGGGGAAAGGGGAGCTGTTTTTT. As protein: CASAGKGELFF.

Of note for this clone: Germline is not matched at one junction end, which may reflect a read error. The V call is TRBV7-7, the J call TRBJ1-5, with D possibly matching TRBD1 (6 bases). This CDR3 comprises 17 residues. Germline lookup yields CDR1 SSHAT and CDR2 FNYEAQ (reference sequence). Written as DNA, the CDR3 is TGTGCTAGCAGCTTAGGGGGAGGACGGATTAGCAATCAGCCCCAGCATTTT. It codes for CASSLGGGRISNQPQHF.

The chain couples TRBV6-5 to TRBJ1-2; D remains unclear. The length of the CDR3 is 13 residues. V was clipped by 5 bases and J by 4 bases, with 11 bases between them. The V gene's germline CDR1 is MNHEY and CDR2 SVGAGI. DNA for the CDR3: TGTGCCAGCAGTCCGGCGGGGAGCTATGGCTACACCTTC. Amino acids: CASSPAGSYGYTF.

The sample holds one count of this clone. The CDR3 loop is CASRGQRVSYEQYF. In nucleotides, the CDR3 is TGTGCCAGCAGAGGACAGAGGGTCTCCTACGAGCAGTACTTC. The chain is built from TRBV2 and TRBJ2-7, with a tentative D call TRBD1 (6 bases). Germline V gives CDR1 SNHLY, CDR2 FYNNEI. The CDR3 is 14 amino acids. The V end was cut by 6 bases, the J end by 0 bases, with 12 bases between.

The count of this clone is one. The J gene is TRBJ2-7, the V gene TRBV5-1, with 11 bases aligning to TRBD2. From germline, CDR1 is SGHRS and CDR2 YFSETQ. The V gene end was trimmed by 0 bases and the J gene end by 12 bases; junction bases not matched to a gene: 8. CDR3 length: 14 amino acids. The CDR3, as DNA: TGCGCCAGCAGCTTGGAGACTAGCGGGGATCCTTCGTACTTC. This translates into CASSLETSGDPSYF.

This chain joins TRBV4-1 and TRBJ2-2, with TRBD1 matching 7 bases. V lost 1 base, J lost 0 bases, and 8 bases stayed unmatched. Looked up from germline, CDR1 is MGHRA and CDR2 is YSYEKL. This CDR3 has 18 residues. The CDR3: CASSQGGGLSPNTGELFF. The CDR3, as DNA: TGCGCCAGCAGCCAAGGAGGGGGCCTTTCGCCGAACACCGGGGAGCTGTTTTTT.